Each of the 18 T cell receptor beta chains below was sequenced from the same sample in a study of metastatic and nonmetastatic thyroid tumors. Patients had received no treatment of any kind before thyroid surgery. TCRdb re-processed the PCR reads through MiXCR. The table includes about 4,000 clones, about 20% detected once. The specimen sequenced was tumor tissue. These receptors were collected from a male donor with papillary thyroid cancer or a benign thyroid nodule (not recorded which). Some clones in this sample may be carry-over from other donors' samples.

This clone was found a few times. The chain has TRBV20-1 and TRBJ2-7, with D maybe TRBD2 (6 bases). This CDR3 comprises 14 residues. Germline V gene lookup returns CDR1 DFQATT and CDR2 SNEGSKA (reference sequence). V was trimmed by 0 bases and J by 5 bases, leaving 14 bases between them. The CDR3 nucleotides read TGCAGTGCTAGAGATTTAGGGAGGAAACACGAGCAGTACTTC. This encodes CSARDLGRKHEQYF.

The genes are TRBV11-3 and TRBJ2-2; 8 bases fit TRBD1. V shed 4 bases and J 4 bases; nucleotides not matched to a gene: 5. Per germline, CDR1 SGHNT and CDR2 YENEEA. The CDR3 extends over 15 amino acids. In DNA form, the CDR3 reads TGTGCCAGCAGCTCAGACAGGGGTGGCACCGGGGAGCTGTTTTTT. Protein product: CASSSDRGGTGELFF.

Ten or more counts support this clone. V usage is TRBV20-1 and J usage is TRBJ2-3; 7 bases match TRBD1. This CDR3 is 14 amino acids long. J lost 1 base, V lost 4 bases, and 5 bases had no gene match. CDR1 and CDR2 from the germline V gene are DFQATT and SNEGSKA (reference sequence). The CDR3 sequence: CSAITGTGTDTQYF. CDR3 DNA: TGCAGTGCTATAACCGGGACAGGCACAGATACGCAGTATTTT.

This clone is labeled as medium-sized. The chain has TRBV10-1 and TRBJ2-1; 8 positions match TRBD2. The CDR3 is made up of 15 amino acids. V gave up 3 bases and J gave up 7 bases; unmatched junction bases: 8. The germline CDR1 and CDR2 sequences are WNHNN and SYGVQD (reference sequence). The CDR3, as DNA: TGCGCCAGCAGTGATCACGGGAGGGCCGGTAATGAGCAGTTCTTC. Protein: CASSDHGRAGNEQFF.

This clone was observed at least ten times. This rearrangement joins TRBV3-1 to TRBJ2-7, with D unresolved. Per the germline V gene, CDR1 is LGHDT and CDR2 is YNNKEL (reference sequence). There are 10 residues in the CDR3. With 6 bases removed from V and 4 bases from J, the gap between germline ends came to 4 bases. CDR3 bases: TGTGCCAGCAGGCCATACGAGCAGTACTTC. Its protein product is CASRPYEQYF.

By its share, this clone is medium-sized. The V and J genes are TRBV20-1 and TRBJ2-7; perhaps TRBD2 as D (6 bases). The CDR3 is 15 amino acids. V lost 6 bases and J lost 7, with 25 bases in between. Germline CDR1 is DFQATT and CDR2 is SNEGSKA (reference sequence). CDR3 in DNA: TGCAGTGCCCCGAACCTAGGGCAGGGAGGAAGGGAGCAGTACTTC. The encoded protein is CSAPNLGQGGREQYF.

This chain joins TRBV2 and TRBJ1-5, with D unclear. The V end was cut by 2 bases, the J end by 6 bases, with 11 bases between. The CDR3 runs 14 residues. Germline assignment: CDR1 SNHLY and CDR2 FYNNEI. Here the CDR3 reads CASSEMAGSQPQHF. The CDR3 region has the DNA TGTGCCAGCAGTGAAATGGCAGGTAGTCAGCCCCAGCATTTT.

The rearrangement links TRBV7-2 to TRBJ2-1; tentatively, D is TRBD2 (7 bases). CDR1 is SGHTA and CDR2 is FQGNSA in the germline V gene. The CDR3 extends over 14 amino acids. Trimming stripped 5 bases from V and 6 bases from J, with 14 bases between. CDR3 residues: CASSRGGGANEQFF. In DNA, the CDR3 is TGTGCCAGCAGCCGCGGAGGGGGGGCCAATGAGCAGTTCTTC.

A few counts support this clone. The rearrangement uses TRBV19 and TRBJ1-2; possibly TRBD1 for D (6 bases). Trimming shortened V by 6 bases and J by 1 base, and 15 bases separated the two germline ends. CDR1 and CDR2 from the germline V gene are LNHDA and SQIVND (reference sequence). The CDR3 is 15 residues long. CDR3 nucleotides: TGTGCCAGTAGCCACGGACAGTACAATAACTATGGCTACACCTTC. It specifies CASSHGQYNNYGYTF.

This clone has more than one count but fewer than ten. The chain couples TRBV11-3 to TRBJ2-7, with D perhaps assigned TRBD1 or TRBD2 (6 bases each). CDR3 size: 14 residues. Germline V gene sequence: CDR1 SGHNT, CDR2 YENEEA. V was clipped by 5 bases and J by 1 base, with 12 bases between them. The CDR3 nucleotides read TGTGCCAGCAGCAAAGGGGGGTCGTCCTACGAGCAGTACTTC. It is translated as CASSKGGSSYEQYF. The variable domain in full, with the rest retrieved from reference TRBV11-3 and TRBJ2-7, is EAGVVQSPRYKIIEKKQPVAFWCNPISGHNTLYWYLQNLGQGPELLIRYENEEAVDDSQLPKDRFSAERLKGVDSTLKIQPAELGDSAVYLCASSKGGSSYEQYFGPGTRLTVT.

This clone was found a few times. The CDR3 region is CASSPSWLGQGGGYTF. In DNA, the CDR3 is TGTGCCAGCAGTCCCTCCTGGCTCGGGCAGGGTGGTGGCTACACCTTC. The chain recombines TRBV28 with TRBJ1-2; TRBD1 is a possible D gene (5 bases). V shed 5 bases and J shed 7 bases, with 23 bases lying between them. The V gene's germline CDR1 is MDHEN and CDR2 SYDVKM. The CDR3 is made up of 16 amino acids.

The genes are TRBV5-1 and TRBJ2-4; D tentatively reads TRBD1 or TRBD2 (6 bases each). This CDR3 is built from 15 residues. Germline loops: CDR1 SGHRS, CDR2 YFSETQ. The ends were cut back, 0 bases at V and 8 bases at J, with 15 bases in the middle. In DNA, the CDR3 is TGCGCCAGCAGCTTGGTCGGTGGGGGGCTTGACATTCAGTACTTC. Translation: CASSLVGGGLDIQYF.

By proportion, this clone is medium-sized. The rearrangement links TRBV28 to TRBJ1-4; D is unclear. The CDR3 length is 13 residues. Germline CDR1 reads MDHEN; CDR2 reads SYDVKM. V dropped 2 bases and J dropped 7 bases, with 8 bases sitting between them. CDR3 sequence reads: CASSLLTIEKLFF. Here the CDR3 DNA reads TGTGCCAGCAGTTTACTGACGATTGAAAAACTGTTTTTT.

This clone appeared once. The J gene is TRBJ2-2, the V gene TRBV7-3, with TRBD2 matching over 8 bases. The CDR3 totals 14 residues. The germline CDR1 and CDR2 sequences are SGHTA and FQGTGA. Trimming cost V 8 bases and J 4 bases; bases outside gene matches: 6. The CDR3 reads CASGAGGATGELFF. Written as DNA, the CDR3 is TGTGCCAGCGGCGCGGGAGGCGCCACCGGGGAGCTGTTTTTT.

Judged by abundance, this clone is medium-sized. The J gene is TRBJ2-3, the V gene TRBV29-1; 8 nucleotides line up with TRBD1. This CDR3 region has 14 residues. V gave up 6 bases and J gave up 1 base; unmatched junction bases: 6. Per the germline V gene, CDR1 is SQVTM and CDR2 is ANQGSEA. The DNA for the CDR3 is TGCAGCGTCACCACGGACAGGGGCACAGATACGCAGTATTTT. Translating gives CSVTTDRGTDTQYF.

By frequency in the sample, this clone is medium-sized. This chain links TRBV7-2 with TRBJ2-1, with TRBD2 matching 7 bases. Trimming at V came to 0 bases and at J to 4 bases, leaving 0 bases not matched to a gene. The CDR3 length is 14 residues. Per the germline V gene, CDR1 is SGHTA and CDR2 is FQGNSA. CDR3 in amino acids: CASSLAGGYNEQFF. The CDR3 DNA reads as TGTGCCAGCAGCTTAGCGGGAGGGTACAATGAGCAGTTCTTC.

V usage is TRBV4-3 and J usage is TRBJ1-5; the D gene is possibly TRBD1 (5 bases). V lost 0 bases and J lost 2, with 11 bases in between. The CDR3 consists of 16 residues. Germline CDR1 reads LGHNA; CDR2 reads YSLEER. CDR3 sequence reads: CASSQDLRGGNQPQHF. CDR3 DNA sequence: TGCGCCAGCAGCCAAGATCTTCGGGGGGGCAATCAGCCCCAGCATTTT.

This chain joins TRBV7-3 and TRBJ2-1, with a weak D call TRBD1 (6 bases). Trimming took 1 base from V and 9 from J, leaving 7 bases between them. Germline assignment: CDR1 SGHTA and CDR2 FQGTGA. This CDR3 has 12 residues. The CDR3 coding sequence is TGTGCCAGCAGCTTAAGCAGGGGTGAGCAGTTCTTC. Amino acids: CASSLSRGEQFF.